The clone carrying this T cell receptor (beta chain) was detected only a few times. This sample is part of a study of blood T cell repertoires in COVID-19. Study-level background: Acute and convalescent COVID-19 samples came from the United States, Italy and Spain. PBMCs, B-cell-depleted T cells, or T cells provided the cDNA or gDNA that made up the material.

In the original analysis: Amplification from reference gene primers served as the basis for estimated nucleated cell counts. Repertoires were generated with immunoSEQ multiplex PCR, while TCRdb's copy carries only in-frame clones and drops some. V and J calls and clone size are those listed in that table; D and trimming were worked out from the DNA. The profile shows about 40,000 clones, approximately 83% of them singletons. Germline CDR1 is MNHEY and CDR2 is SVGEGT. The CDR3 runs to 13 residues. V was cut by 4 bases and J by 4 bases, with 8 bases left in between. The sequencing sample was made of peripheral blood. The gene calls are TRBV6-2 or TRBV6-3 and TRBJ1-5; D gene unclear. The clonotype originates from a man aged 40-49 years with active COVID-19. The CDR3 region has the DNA TGTGCCAGCAGTTGGACTGAGAATCAGCCCCAGCATTTT. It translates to CASSWTENQPQHF.